The T cell receptor (beta chain) under discussion was sequenced for a study of blood T cell repertoires in COVID-19. Sequenced by immunoSEQ multiplex PCR; TCRdb stores in-frame clones only, minus some. The data contain approximately 97,000 clones, 81% of them seen just once; the ten biggest clones take up about 4.2%. Sequenced material: peripheral blood. The clonotype comes from a man between 60 and 70 years old with acute or convalescent COVID-19.

CDR3 DNA: TGTGCCAGCAGCTTAACTCAGGGGGCCTATGGCTACACCTTC. Amino acids: CASSLTQGAYGYTF. This chain links TRBV7-2 with TRBJ1-2, with 8 bases identical to TRBD1. Germline CDR1 reads SGHTA; CDR2 reads FQGNSA. V shed 2 bases and J 4 bases; nucleotides not matched to a gene: 3. The CDR3 has 14 residues. Full variable domain (missing parts from reference TRBV7-2 and TRBJ1-2): GAGVSQSPSNKVTEKGKDVELRCDPISGHTALYWYRQSLGQGLEFLIYFQGNSAPDKSGLPSDRFSAERTGGSVSTLTIQRTQQEDSAVYLCASSLTQGAYGYTFGSGTRLTVV.